The sequence of this T cell receptor beta chain was determined in a study of blood T cell repertoires in COVID-19. Overall study context: The United States, Italy and Spain supplied acute and convalescent COVID-19 samples.

Some clones are missing from TCRdb's copy, which holds only in-frame ones; the method was immunoSEQ multiplex PCR. The sample has 170,000 or so clones, 80% to 85% seen once. The CDR3 runs 15 residues. Trimming shortened V by 1 base and J by 5 bases, and 15 bases separated the two germline ends. Germline CDR1 and CDR2: MNHEY and SVGEGT. The TCR originated in an older woman with acute or convalescent COVID-19. The chain joins TRBV6-2 or TRBV6-3 to TRBJ2-7; D is possibly TRBD2 (6 bases). The sequenced material came from peripheral blood. The CDR3 bases are TGTGCCAGCAGTTACTTGTGGCAACTAGCCAACGAGCAGTACTTC. This gives the protein CASSYLWQLANEQYF.